A single sample is the source of the 19 T cell receptor beta chains below, sequenced in a study of blood T cell repertoires in COVID-19. Repertoires were generated with immunoSEQ multiplex PCR, while TCRdb's copy carries only in-frame clones and drops some. Among 100,000 to 150,000 clones listed, roughly 84% were seen once. Input material: PBMCs or T cells enriched from blood (not recorded which). Every receptor here comes from a woman between 25 and 40 years old who had recovered from COVID-19.

The gene calls are TRBV18 and TRBJ1-1; 7 bases align to TRBD1. Per the germline V gene, CDR1 is KGHSH and CDR2 is LQKENI. The J segment lost 4 bases and the V segment lost 1 base, leaving 15 bases of the junction unmatched. CDR3 length: 18 amino acids. Here the CDR3 DNA reads TGTGCCAGCTCACCACGGGCGACAGGGCCCACGGGGAGCACTGAAGCTTTCTTT. Translated, it gives CASSPRATGPTGSTEAFF.

The chain has TRBV6-4 and TRBJ2-1; TRBD1 agrees at 10 bases. With V trimmed by 4 bases and J by 7 bases, 4 bases remained unmatched. CDR3 size: 14 residues. Germline-derived CDR1 and CDR2 are MRHNA and SNTAGT. The CDR3: CASSAGTGENEQFF. CDR3 nucleotide sequence: TGTGCCAGCAGTGCCGGGACAGGGGAGAATGAGCAGTTCTTC.

In DNA form, the CDR3 reads TGTGCCAGCAGTGGCGGACAGGGGGGATATGGCTACACCTTC. Protein product: CASSGGQGGYGYTF. The chain couples TRBV2 to TRBJ1-2; TRBD1 aligns across 10 bases. The CDR3 contains 14 residues. The V and J ends lost 4 bases and 5 bases, in that order; junction bases with no gene match: 4. Germline CDR1 is SNHLY and CDR2 is FYNNEI.

The chain recombines TRBV12-2 with TRBJ1-6; the DNA was not compared with TRBD1, the D call given in the table. TRBV12-2 is tagged as a pseudogene. This CDR3 is built from 16 residues. CDR3 residues: CASRFKHNSYNSPLHF. CDR3 DNA sequence: TGTGCAAGTCGCTTCAAACACAACTCCTATAATTCACCCCTCCACTTT.

The chain uses TRBV6-2 or TRBV6-3 and TRBJ1-2; 8 bases match TRBD1. The CDR3 contains 15 residues. The ends lost 6 bases at V and 4 bases at J; junction bases unmatched: 10. Germline values: CDR1 MNHEY, CDR2 SVGEGT. CDR3 amino acids: CASSAPGQAAYGYTF. DNA for the CDR3: TGTGCCAGCAGCGCCCCGGGACAGGCGGCCTATGGCTACACCTTC.

The chain couples TRBV2 to TRBJ1-6; 8 bases match TRBD1. Unmatched junction bases numbered 6, after V lost 4 bases and J lost 7 bases. This CDR3 spans 15 amino acids. Per the germline V gene, CDR1 is SNHLY and CDR2 is FYNNEI. This chain's CDR3 is CASSVGQGGNSPLHF. Here the CDR3 DNA reads TGTGCCAGCAGTGTTGGACAGGGAGGGAATTCACCCCTCCACTTT.

V and J are TRBV28 and TRBJ2-7; 7 bases agree with TRBD2. Germline V CDR1 and CDR2: MDHEN, SYDVKM. Trimming took 6 bases from V and 3 from J; bases not matched to a gene: 8. The CDR3 runs 14 residues. The DNA of the CDR3 is TGTGCCAGCAGCCCCGTAGCGGGCCACTACGAGCAGTACTTC. This sequence encodes CASSPVAGHYEQYF.

V and J are TRBV2 and TRBJ2-2; 10 bases agree with TRBD1. This CDR3 spans 15 amino acids. With V trimmed by 9 bases and J by 1 base, 5 bases remained unmatched. In germline, CDR1 is SNHLY, CDR2 FYNNEI. The CDR3: CARGTGVLNTGELFF. The CDR3 DNA reads TGTGCCAGGGGGACAGGGGTTTTGAACACCGGGGAGCTGTTTTTT.

V gene TRBV29-1 combines with J gene TRBJ2-7, with a tentative D call TRBD1 (5 bases). Germline values: CDR1 SQVTM, CDR2 ANQGSEA. V was shortened by 6 bases and J by 6 bases, with 15 bases between the two germline ends. CDR3 length equals 12 residues. The CDR3 region is CSVRSGRGEQYF. The CDR3 bases are TGCAGCGTGAGGTCAGGTAGGGGCGAGCAGTACTTC.

This rearrangement joins TRBV18 to TRBJ1-5; 9 bases map to TRBD1. CDR3 length: 13 residues. Germline V gives CDR1 KGHSH, CDR2 LQKENI. The ends lost 6 bases at V and 8 bases at J; junction bases unmatched: 5. The CDR3 loop is CASSLDRGKPQHF. CDR3 bases: TGTGCCAGCTCCCTGGACAGGGGAAAGCCCCAGCATTTT.

The chain joins TRBV5-1 to TRBJ1-2, with 7 bases lining up with TRBD1. Germline trimming cut 4 bases from V and 5 bases from J; bases unmatched to any gene: 5. CDR3 length: 13 residues. Germline V gene data show CDR1 as SGHRS and CDR2 as YFSETQ. The CDR3 bases are TGCGCCAGCAGCAGAGGGACAGCTTATGGCTACACCTTC. Its translation: CASSRGTAYGYTF. The full variable domain, completed using reference TRBV5-1 and TRBJ1-2, is KAGVTQTPRYLIKTRGQQVTLSCSPISGHRSVSWYQQTPGQGLQFLFEYFSETQRNKGNFPGRFSGRQFSNSRSEMNVSTLELGDSALYLCASSRGTAYGYTFGSGTRLTVV.

This clone was observed a few times. The chain carries TRBV4-2 and TRBJ2-2; D is perhaps TRBD2 (6 bases). This CDR3 has 16 residues. Trimming pared 3 bases from V and 6 bases from J, leaving 17 bases between. The germline V gene has CDR1 LGHNA and CDR2 YNFKEQ. The chain's CDR3 is CASSQGGTSRSGELFF. The CDR3 coding sequence is TGTGCCAGCAGCCAGGGCGGGACTTCCAGATCCGGGGAGCTGTTTTTT.

V usage is TRBV5-4 and J usage is TRBJ2-5; 9 bases are a match to TRBD1. Trimming removed 4 bases from V and 6 bases from J; junction bases left unmatched: 13. The CDR3 has 16 residues. The V gene's germline CDR1 is SGHNT and CDR2 YYREEE (reference sequence). The CDR3 region is CASSPSGGQGKKTQYF. The CDR3 DNA is TGTGCCAGCAGCCCCTCAGGAGGACAGGGGAAGAAGACCCAGTACTTC.

This sequence joins TRBV11-2 and TRBJ2-1; the match to TRBD2 covers 7 bases. CDR3 length: 15 amino acids. Germline assignment: CDR1 SGHAT and CDR2 FQNNGV. Losses at the gene ends were 5 bases for V and 4 bases for J; bases not matched to a gene: 8. CDR3 nucleotide sequence: TGTGCCAGCAGCCCGGACTGGGGGGGATACAATGAGCAGTTCTTC. Protein sequence: CASSPDWGGYNEQFF.

There are a few counts of this clone. The chain couples TRBV10-3 to TRBJ1-3, with no clear D. The CDR3 consists of 15 residues. Per germline, CDR1 ENHRY and CDR2 SYGVKD. V lost 10 bases to trimming and J lost 0 bases, with 16 bases between them. CDR3 bases: TGTGCCAGCCGGGGAGGGCCGAGCTCTGGAAACACCATATATTTT. This codes for CASRGGPSSGNTIYF.

The chain combines TRBV21-1 with TRBJ1-4. TRBV21-1 is annotated as a pseudogene. The CDR3 extends over 14 amino acids. CDR3 in amino acids: CASSKLHVGWKLFF. The CDR3 DNA follows: TGTGCCAGCAGCAAACTCCACGTCGGTTGGAAACTGTTTTTT.

V and J are TRBV28 and TRBJ1-5; D is perhaps TRBD1 (6 bases). This CDR3 has 16 residues. Germline V gives CDR1 MDHEN, CDR2 SYDVKM. V lost 6 bases to trimming and J lost 11 bases, with 26 bases between them. CDR3 amino acids: CASRATGTMGNEAQHF. The CDR3 DNA follows: TGTGCCAGCAGAGCTACAGGGACCATGGGCAATGAAGCCCAGCATTTT.

V usage is TRBV7-9 and J usage is TRBJ1-2; D is unresolved. CDR3 length: 14 amino acids. Trimming pared 1 base from V and 6 bases from J, leaving 12 bases between. Germline-derived CDR1 and CDR2 are SEHNR and FQNEAQ (reference sequence). The CDR3 nucleotides are TGTGCCAGCAGCTTAGTTGGAGGGTCCCATGGCTACACCTTC. This codes for CASSLVGGSHGYTF.

This chain joins TRBV28 and TRBJ1-6; no clear D gene. V lost 7 bases and J 0 bases, leaving 7 bases between the germline ends. The CDR3 extends over 14 amino acids. CDR1 is MDHEN, CDR2 SYDVKM, per germline. CDR3 region: CASKPSSYNSPLHF. The CDR3 DNA follows: TGTGCCAGCAAGCCGAGCTCCTATAATTCACCCCTCCACTTT. The full variable domain, its missing parts supplied by reference TRBV28 and TRBJ1-6, is DVKVTQSSRYLVKRTGEKVFLECVQDMDHENMFWYRQDPGLGLRLIYFSYDVKMKEKGDIPEGYSVSREKKERFSLILESASTNQTSMYLCASKPSSYNSPLHFGNGTRLTVT.